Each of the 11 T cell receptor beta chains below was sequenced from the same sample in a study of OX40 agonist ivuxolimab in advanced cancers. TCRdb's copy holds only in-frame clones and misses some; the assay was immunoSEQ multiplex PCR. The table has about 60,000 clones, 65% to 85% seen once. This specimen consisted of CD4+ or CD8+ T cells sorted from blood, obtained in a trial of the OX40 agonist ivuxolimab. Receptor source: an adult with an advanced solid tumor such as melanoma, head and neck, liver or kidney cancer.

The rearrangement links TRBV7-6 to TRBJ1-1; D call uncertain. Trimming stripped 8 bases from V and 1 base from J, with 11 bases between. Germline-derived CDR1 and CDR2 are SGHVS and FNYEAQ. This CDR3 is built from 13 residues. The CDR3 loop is CASGPEGNTEAFF. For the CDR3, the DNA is TGTGCCAGCGGGCCCGAAGGGAACACTGAAGCTTTCTTT.

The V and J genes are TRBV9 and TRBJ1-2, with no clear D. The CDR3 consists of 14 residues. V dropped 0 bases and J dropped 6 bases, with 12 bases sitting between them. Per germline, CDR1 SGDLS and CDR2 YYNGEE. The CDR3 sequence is CASSVALGGNGYTF. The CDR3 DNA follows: TGTGCCAGCAGCGTAGCCCTCGGCGGCAATGGCTACACCTTC. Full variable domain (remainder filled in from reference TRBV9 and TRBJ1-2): DSGVTQTPKHLITATGQRVTLRCSPRSGDLSVYWYQQSLDQGLQFLIQYYNGEERAKGNILERFSAQQFPDLHSELNLSSLELGDSALYFCASSVALGGNGYTFGSGTRLTVV.

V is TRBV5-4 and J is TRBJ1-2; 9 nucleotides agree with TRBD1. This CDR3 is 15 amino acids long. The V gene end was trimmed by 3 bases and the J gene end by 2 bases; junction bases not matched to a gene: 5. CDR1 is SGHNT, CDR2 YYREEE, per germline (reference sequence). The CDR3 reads CASSYWDRANYGYTF. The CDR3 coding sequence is TGTGCCAGCAGCTATTGGGACAGGGCGAACTATGGCTACACCTTC.

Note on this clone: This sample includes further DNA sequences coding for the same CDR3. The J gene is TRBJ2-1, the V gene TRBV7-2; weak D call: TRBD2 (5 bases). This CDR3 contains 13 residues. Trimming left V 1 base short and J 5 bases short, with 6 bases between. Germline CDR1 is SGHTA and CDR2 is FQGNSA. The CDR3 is CASSLGRDNEQFF. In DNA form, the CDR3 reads TGTGCCAGCAGCTTAGGGCGGGACAATGAGCAGTTCTTC.

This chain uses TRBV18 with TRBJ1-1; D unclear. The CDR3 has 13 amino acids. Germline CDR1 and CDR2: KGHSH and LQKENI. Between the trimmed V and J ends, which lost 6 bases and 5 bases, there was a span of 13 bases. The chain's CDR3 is CASSRTATTEAFF. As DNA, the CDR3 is TGTGCCAGCTCCAGGACTGCAACGACTGAAGCTTTCTTT.

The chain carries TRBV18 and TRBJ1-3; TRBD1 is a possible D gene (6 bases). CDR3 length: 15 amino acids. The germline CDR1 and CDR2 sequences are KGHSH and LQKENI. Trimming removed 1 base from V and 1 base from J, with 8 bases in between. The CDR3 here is CASSPRTGSGNTIYF. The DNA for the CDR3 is TGTGCCAGCTCACCACGAACAGGGTCTGGAAACACCATATATTTT. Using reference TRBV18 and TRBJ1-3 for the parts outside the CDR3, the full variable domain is NAGVMQNPRHLVRRRGQEARLRCSPMKGHSHVYWYRQLPEEGLKFMVYLQKENIIDESGMPKERFSAEFPKEGPSILRIQQVVRGDSAAYFCASSPRTGSGNTIYFGEGSWLTVV.

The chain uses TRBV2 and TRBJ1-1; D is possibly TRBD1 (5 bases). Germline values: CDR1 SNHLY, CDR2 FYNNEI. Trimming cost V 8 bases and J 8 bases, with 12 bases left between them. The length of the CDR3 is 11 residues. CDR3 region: CASVGGTEAFF. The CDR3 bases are TGTGCCAGCGTCGGGGGGACCGAAGCTTTCTTT. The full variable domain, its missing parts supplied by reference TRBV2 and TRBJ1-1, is EPEVTQTPSHQVTQMGQEVILRCVPISNHLYFYWYRQILGQKVEFLVSFYNNEISEKSEIFDDQFSVERPDGSNFTLKIRSTKLEDSAMYFCASVGGTEAFFGQGTRLTVV.

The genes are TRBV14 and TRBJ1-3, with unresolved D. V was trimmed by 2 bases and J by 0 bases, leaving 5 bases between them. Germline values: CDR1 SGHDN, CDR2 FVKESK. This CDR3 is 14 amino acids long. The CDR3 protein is CASSQQLSGNTIYF. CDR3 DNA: TGTGCCAGCAGCCAACAACTCTCTGGAAACACCATATATTTT.

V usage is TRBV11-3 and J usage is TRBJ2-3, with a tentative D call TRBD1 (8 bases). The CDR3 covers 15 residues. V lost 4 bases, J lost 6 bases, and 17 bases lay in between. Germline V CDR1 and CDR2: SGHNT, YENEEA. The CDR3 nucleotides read TGTGCCAGCAGCTATAACGACAGGGGAGGGGATACGCAGTATTTT. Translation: CASSYNDRGGDTQYF. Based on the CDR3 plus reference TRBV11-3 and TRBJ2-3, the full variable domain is EAGVVQSPRYKIIEKKQPVAFWCNPISGHNTLYWYLQNLGQGPELLIRYENEEAVDDSQLPKDRFSAERLKGVDSTLKIQPAELGDSAVYLCASSYNDRGGDTQYFGPGTRLTVL.

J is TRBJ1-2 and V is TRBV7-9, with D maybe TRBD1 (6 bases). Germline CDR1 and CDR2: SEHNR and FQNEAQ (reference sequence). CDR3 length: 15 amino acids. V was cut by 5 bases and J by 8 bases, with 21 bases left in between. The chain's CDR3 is CASSNYRGGPSGYTF. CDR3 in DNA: TGTGCCAGCAGCAACTACAGAGGGGGGCCCTCAGGCTACACCTTC.

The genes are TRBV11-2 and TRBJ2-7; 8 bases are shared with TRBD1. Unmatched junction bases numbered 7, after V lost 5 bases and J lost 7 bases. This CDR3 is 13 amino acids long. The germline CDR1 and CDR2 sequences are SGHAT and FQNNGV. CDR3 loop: CASSADRGAEQYV. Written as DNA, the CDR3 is TGTGCCAGCAGCGCCGACAGGGGTGCGGAGCAGTACGTC.